The 6 T cell receptor beta chains given below trace back to one sample, sequenced in a study of T cells in Graves' hyperthyroidism and ophthalmopathy. Researchers amplified the TCR beta CDR3 regions from RNA transcripts. When the TCR CDR3 underwent first-round RT-PCR, the HTBI primer set was used. TCRdb re-called the multiplex PCR reads through MiXCR, storing one row per CDR3 protein. The sample holds 400,000 to 500,000 distinct CDR3 sequences; roughly 13% are singletons and the top ten take 5% to 6.5%. Sequencing was performed on blood. These receptors were obtained from a woman aged 18-30 years with Graves' hyperthyroidism.

This chain links TRBV6-5 with TRBJ2-5, with TRBD2 identical over 10 bases. This CDR3 comprises 18 residues. The germline gives CDR1 MNHEY, CDR2 SVGAGI. V was clipped by 0 bases and J by 5 bases; unmatched bases: 12. CDR3 loop: CASSYSQGAGGPGETQYF. For the CDR3, the DNA is TGTGCCAGCAGTTACTCCCAAGGAGCGGGAGGGCCTGGGGAGACCCAGTACTTC.

This clonotype has a handful of counts. V gene TRBV4-1 combines with J gene TRBJ2-1; D is unclear. This CDR3 has 13 amino acids. V was trimmed by 1 base and J by 6 bases, leaving 7 bases between them. CDR1 and CDR2 (germline): MGHRA, YSYEKL. The CDR3 DNA reads TGCGCCAGCAGCCAAGTACTGGGCAATGAGCAGTTCTTC. Translating it yields CASSQVLGNEQFF.

This clonotype occurred many times. V and J are TRBV5-1 and TRBJ2-2; tentatively, D is TRBD1 (5 bases). CDR1 and CDR2 from the germline V gene are SGHRS and YFSETQ. The CDR3 runs 17 residues. Trimming pared 0 bases from V and 1 base from J, leaving 13 bases between. CDR3 sequence reads: CASSLAGSRENTGELFF. The CDR3 DNA follows: TGCGCCAGCAGCTTGGCCGGTTCCAGGGAGAACACCGGGGAGCTGTTTTTT. Full variable domain (rest looked up from reference TRBV5-1 and TRBJ2-2): KAGVTQTPRYLIKTRGQQVTLSCSPISGHRSVSWYQQTPGQGLQFLFEYFSETQRNKGNFPGRFSGRQFSNSRSEMNVSTLELGDSALYLCASSLAGSRENTGELFFGEGSRLTVL.

This clonotype came up a few times. The chain carries TRBV4-1 and TRBJ2-2; tentative D call: TRBD1 (6 bases). Germline values: CDR1 MGHRA, CDR2 YSYEKL. CDR3 length: 18 residues. Trimming cost V 3 bases and J 2 bases, with 19 bases left between them. The CDR3 sequence is CASSHSDRPLRNTGELFF. CDR3 DNA: TGCGCCAGCAGCCACTCAGACAGGCCCCTAAGAAACACCGGGGAGCTGTTTTTT.

The rearrangement joins TRBV11-2 to TRBJ2-2; the match to TRBD2 covers 12 bases. The CDR3 covers 17 residues. Germline CDR1 is SGHAT and CDR2 is FQNNGV. The trim removed 5 bases at V and 3 bases at J, leaving 7 bases unmatched. The CDR3 reads CASSLTSGRIYTGELFF. CDR3 sequence (DNA): TGTGCCAGCAGCCTTACTAGCGGGAGGATTTACACCGGGGAGCTGTTTTTT.

This clonotype was counted at least ten times. V gene TRBV6-5 combines with J gene TRBJ1-1, with unresolved D. Germline V lookup: CDR1 MNHEY, CDR2 SVGAGI. The V end was cut by 2 bases, the J end by 3 bases, with 4 bases between. The CDR3 runs to 12 residues. CDR3 coding DNA: TGTGCCAGCAGTTACGTCCACACTGAAGCTTTCTTT. It specifies CASSYVHTEAFF.